The 26 T cell receptor beta chains below all came from one sample that was sequenced in a study of cytomegalovirus exposure and HLA in healthy donors. The method was immunoSEQ multiplex PCR; TCRdb's version includes in-frame clones alone and lacks a portion of them. Seen here are under 200,000 clones, about 80% observed once, and the top ten hold approximately 7%. Sequenced sample: PBMCs. The source is a man aged 18 to 35 in good health and CMV-seropositive.

This clone is a singleton in its sample. This sequence joins TRBV10-3 and TRBJ2-6; TRBD2 matches at 8 bases. The CDR3 totals 17 residues. Germline CDR1 reads ENHRY; CDR2 reads SYGVKD. The trim removed 4 bases at V and 0 bases at J, leaving 5 bases unmatched. CDR3 bases: TGTGCCATCAGTGGGCCTGCGGGGGGCTCTGGGGCCAACGTCCTGACTTTC. It encodes CAISGPAGGSGANVLTF.

V gene TRBV6-1 combines with J gene TRBJ1-1, with 11 bases lining up with TRBD1. CDR1 MNHNS and CDR2 SASEGT come from the germline V gene. The trim removed 2 bases at V and 3 bases at J, leaving 2 bases unmatched. The length of the CDR3 is 15 residues. The CDR3 region has the DNA TGTGCCAGCAGTGAACGGACAGGGGGCCACACTGAAGCTTTCTTT. Residues: CASSERTGGHTEAFF.

V is TRBV18 and J is TRBJ2-2; 7 bases map to TRBD1. Germline V gives CDR1 KGHSH, CDR2 LQKENI. The CDR3 is made up of 15 amino acids. V was pared by 1 base and J by 4 bases, with 3 bases of the junction left unmatched. CDR3 residues: CASSPQGASTGELFF. CDR3 DNA sequence: TGTGCCAGCTCACCACAGGGGGCAAGCACCGGGGAGCTGTTTTTT.

Concerning this clone itself: At one boundary the junction diverges from the germline segment, which might be a read error. The chain couples TRBV19 to TRBJ2-1; 8 nucleotides match TRBD2. The germline V gene encodes CDR1 LNHDA and CDR2 SQIVND (reference sequence). The CDR3 length is 13 residues. The CDR3 DNA follows: TGCGCCACCAGTAGCGGGGACTACAATGAGCAGTTCTTC. Translation: CATSSGDYNEQFF.

This chain uses TRBV9 with TRBJ2-7; 14 positions agree with TRBD2. V lost 4 bases and J lost 3; bases outside the gene matches: 3. In germline, CDR1 is SGDLS, CDR2 YYNGEE. The CDR3 spans 15 residues. The CDR3 nucleotides are TGTGCCAGCAGCCGACTAGCGGGAGGGAACTACGAGCAGTACTTC. Protein product: CASSRLAGGNYEQYF.

This rearrangement joins TRBV4-2 to TRBJ2-3, with D perhaps matching TRBD2 (5 bases). V lost 1 base to trimming and J lost 0 bases, with 11 bases between them. Germline V gene lookup returns CDR1 LGHNA and CDR2 YNFKEQ. The CDR3 is 16 residues long. CDR3 residues: CASSQGERASTDTQYF. CDR3 DNA: TGTGCCAGCAGCCAAGGGGAGCGCGCTAGCACAGATACGCAGTATTTT.

The J gene is TRBJ2-5, the V gene TRBV29-1; D is perhaps TRBD2 (6 bases). Deletions cut 5 bases from V and 2 bases from J, with 15 bases between. Germline V gives CDR1 SQVTM, CDR2 ANQGSEA. The length of the CDR3 is 14 residues. For the CDR3, the DNA is TGCAGCGTTCTGACTAGGCGGATACAAGAGACCCAGTACTTC. It translates to CSVLTRRIQETQYF.

The rearrangement links TRBV30 to TRBJ2-7; D possibly corresponds to TRBD1 (5 bases). V lost 0 bases, J lost 0 bases, and 6 bases lay in between. In germline, CDR1 is GTSNPN, CDR2 SVGIG (reference sequence). The length of the CDR3 is 13 residues. The DNA for the CDR3 is TGTGCCTGGAGTGTGGACAACTCCTACGAGCAGTACTTC. Its translation is CAWSVDNSYEQYF.

The gene calls are TRBV28 and TRBJ2-7; D may be TRBD1 (6 bases). Trimming took off 2 bases at V and 6 bases at J, with 11 bases between the two ends. The length of the CDR3 is 13 residues. The germline CDR1 and CDR2 sequences are MDHEN and SYDVKM. The CDR3: CASSLRPTGEQYF. The CDR3 DNA reads TGTGCCAGCAGTTTAAGACCGACAGGCGAGCAGTACTTC.

This chain uses TRBV4-3 with TRBJ2-1, with TRBD1 as a possible D gene (5 bases). CDR1 LGHNA and CDR2 YSLEER come from the germline V gene. V was pared by 1 base and J by 6 bases, with 10 bases between. This CDR3 is built from 14 residues. The CDR3 DNA sequence: TGCGCCAGCAGCCAAGCAAGGGGCGGCAATGAGCAGTTCTTC. Amino acids: CASSQARGGNEQFF.

J is TRBJ2-5 and V is TRBV9; D is perhaps TRBD1 (5 bases). CDR1 and CDR2 from the germline V gene are SGDLS and YYNGEE. V gave up 0 bases and J gave up 9 bases, with 15 bases separating them. This CDR3 has 14 residues. The CDR3 is CASSVGGPQVAQYF. In DNA, the CDR3 is TGTGCCAGCAGCGTAGGGGGCCCGCAAGTAGCCCAGTACTTC.

For the CDR3, the DNA is TGTGCCATCACCCAAACGGGGGAGACCCAGTACTTC. Translation: CAITQTGETQYF. The chain carries TRBV10-3 and TRBJ2-5, with D maybe TRBD2 (5 bases). The V gene lost 7 bases and the J gene lost 5 bases, with 11 bases spanning the gap. The CDR3 consists of 12 residues. Germline V lookup: CDR1 ENHRY, CDR2 SYGVKD.

The chain recombines TRBV19 with TRBJ2-1; possibly TRBD2 for D (5 bases). The CDR3 loop spans 16 amino acids. V was pared by 7 bases and J by 6 bases, with 22 bases between. Germline V gene sequence: CDR1 LNHDA, CDR2 SQIVND (reference sequence). This chain's CDR3 is CASTPADYPPGNEQFF. CDR3 sequence (DNA): TGTGCCAGTACTCCAGCAGACTATCCGCCTGGCAATGAGCAGTTCTTC.

This clone was found once. V usage is TRBV7-9 and J usage is TRBJ2-1; D remains ambiguous. The CDR3 runs 12 residues. The ends were cut back, 4 bases at V and 7 bases at J, with 8 bases in the middle. The V gene's germline CDR1 is SEHNR and CDR2 FQNEAQ (reference sequence). For the CDR3, the DNA is TGTGCCAGCAGCTCCGTCACTAATGAGCAGTTCTTC. It codes for CASSSVTNEQFF.

The gene calls are TRBV9 and TRBJ1-4; 7 bases are a match to TRBD1. V dropped 4 bases and J dropped 7; count of bases not matched to a gene: 10. The CDR3 consists of 15 residues. CDR1 SGDLS and CDR2 YYNGEE come from the germline V gene. CDR3 in DNA: TGTGCCAGCAGCCCTAGACAGGGTGGGTTTGAAAAACTGTTTTTT. This translates into CASSPRQGGFEKLFF.

This clone was seen a single time. This rearrangement joins TRBV7-2 to TRBJ2-4; TRBD2 matches 7 bases. The CDR3 extends over 18 amino acids. V shed 5 bases, J shed 2 bases, and the junction held 15 bases outside the gene matches. Germline loops: CDR1 SGHTA, CDR2 FQGNSA. CDR3 in DNA: TGTGCCAGCAGCAATAAATATCGGGAGGTCGTGACCAAAAACATTCAGTACTTC. Its protein is CASSNKYREVVTKNIQYF.

The V call is TRBV29-1, the J call TRBJ2-1; D remains unclear. Trimming removed 6 bases from V and 0 bases from J, with 12 bases in between. This CDR3 comprises 14 residues. Looked up from germline, CDR1 is SQVTM and CDR2 is ANQGSEA. The CDR3 reads CSVGPRSSYNEQFF. The CDR3 DNA sequence: TGCAGCGTCGGCCCTAGAAGCTCCTACAATGAGCAGTTCTTC.

This chain joins TRBV5-1 and TRBJ2-7; a weak D match, TRBD1 (6 bases). The CDR3 has 15 amino acids. V lost 3 bases, J lost 4 bases, and 17 bases lay in between. Looked up from germline, CDR1 is SGHRS and CDR2 is YFSETQ. The CDR3, as DNA: TGCGCCAGCAGCTCGGAACCGGGACAAAGTTACGAGCAGTACTTC. This encodes CASSSEPGQSYEQYF.

The chain joins TRBV5-3 to TRBJ1-5; no clear D gene. TRBV5-3 carries the ORF label, with uncertain function. The CDR3 is 10 residues long. For the CDR3, the DNA is TGTAATAACTACAATCAGCCCCAGCATTTT. It is translated as CNNYNQPQHF.

The J gene is TRBJ2-5, the V gene TRBV2; D gene unclear. The V gene's germline CDR1 is SNHLY and CDR2 FYNNEI. The CDR3 extends over 15 amino acids. V was cut by 0 bases and J by 5 bases, with 13 bases left in between. The CDR3: CASSEALQSAETQYF. In DNA form, the CDR3 reads TGTGCCAGCAGTGAAGCGCTTCAATCAGCGGAGACCCAGTACTTC.

The V call is TRBV6-5, the J call TRBJ1-2; TRBD1 agrees at 7 bases. There are 14 residues in the CDR3. The V gene end was trimmed by 5 bases and the J gene end by 1 base; junction bases not matched to a gene: 4. Germline loops: CDR1 MNHEY, CDR2 SVGAGI. The CDR3 nucleotides are TGTGCCAGCAGTCCCGACAGGGTTAACTATGGCTACACCTTC. It is translated as CASSPDRVNYGYTF.

The chain couples TRBV12-5 to TRBJ1-3; 7 nucleotides align to TRBD1. J lost 5 bases, V lost 1 base, and 5 bases had no gene match. CDR1 is LGHNT and CDR2 is FRNRAP in the germline V gene. The CDR3 is made up of 15 amino acids. CDR3 region: CASGLATGLRNTIYF. Written as DNA, the CDR3 is TGTGCTAGTGGTTTGGCGACAGGGTTGAGAAACACCATATATTTT.

The chain joins TRBV2 to TRBJ2-3; a possible D gene is TRBD1 (5 bases). Trimming left V 6 bases short and J 2 bases short, with 18 bases between. Germline CDR1 is SNHLY and CDR2 is FYNNEI. CDR3 length: 16 amino acids. CDR3 amino acids: CASRELGPPSTDTQYF. CDR3 nucleotides: TGTGCCAGCAGAGAGCTGGGGCCCCCCTCCACAGATACGCAGTATTTT.

This sequence joins TRBV7-3 and TRBJ1-2; perhaps TRBD1 as D (5 bases). The V end was cut by 3 bases, the J end by 0 bases, with 8 bases between. The CDR3 runs 14 residues. Germline CDR1 SGHTA, CDR2 FQGTGA. The CDR3 nucleotides are TGTGCCAGCAGCTTGACAGCCTCTAACTATGGCTACACCTTC. It is translated as CASSLTASNYGYTF.

The genes are TRBV21-1 and TRBJ2-2; TRBD2, the table's D call, lacks a check against the DNA. TRBV21-1 is noted as a pseudogene. This CDR3 region has 17 residues. CDR3 protein: CASSKGSGLADSGELFF. The CDR3 bases are TGTGCCAGCAGCAAAGGTTCTGGACTAGCGGATTCGGGGGAGCTGTTTTTT.

The rearrangement links TRBV5-1 to TRBJ1-2; the D gene is possibly TRBD1 (6 bases). V shed 0 bases and J shed 3 bases, with 6 bases lying between them. Germline assignment: CDR1 SGHRS and CDR2 YFSETQ. The CDR3 length is 13 residues. CDR3 region: CASSLDRDYGYTF. CDR3 DNA sequence: TGCGCCAGCAGCTTGGACAGGGACTATGGCTACACCTTC.